The T cell receptor (beta chain) described here comes from a study of blood T cell repertoires in COVID-19. Looking at the study overall: Sources were T cells, B-cell-depleted T cells, or PBMCs; the material itself was cDNA or gDNA.

Generated by immunoSEQ multiplex PCR, the TCRdb table keeps only in-frame clones and is missing some. The sample lists 180,000 or so clones; 60% to 80% were seen once. This TCR was recovered from a man aged 60 to 75 who had been exposed to COVID-19. Material: PBMCs or T cells enriched from blood (not recorded which).

CDR3 nucleotides: TGCGCCAGCAGCCAAGAAGTAGCCGCGGGAGGGCCGTACGAGCAGTACTTC. Its translation: CASSQEVAAGGPYEQYF. This chain uses TRBV4-1 with TRBJ2-7, with TRBD2 identical over 9 bases. V shed 0 bases, J shed 4 bases, and the junction held 10 bases outside the gene matches. The CDR3 consists of 17 residues. Germline V gene lookup returns CDR1 MGHRA and CDR2 YSYEKL.